One sample yielded the 28 T cell receptor beta chains listed below, sequenced in a study of blood T cells in healthy people across ages. It was with a sample-barcoded 5' primer and a J-beta primer mix that a second PCR of roughly 7 to 12 cycles was run. Each CDR3 protein is one row after TCRdb ran MiXCR on the 5' RACE reads. The repertoire has 600,000 to 650,000 distinct CDR3 sequences, 58% of them found once; the top ten carry approximately 40%. Sequenced material: blood. These receptors were taken from a man in his fifties or sixties in good health.

As for this clonotype: At one end, the junction sequence differs from germline, possibly due to a read error. This chain uses TRBV27 with TRBJ1-2; 8 bases agree with TRBD1. CDR1 and CDR2 from the germline V gene are MNHEY and SMNVEV (reference sequence). This CDR3 is built from 15 residues. The CDR3 loop reads CASSPGQEGIYGCTF. CDR3 sequence (DNA): TGTGCCAGCAGCCCGGGACAGGAGGGGATATATGGCTGCACCTTC.

This chain links TRBV7-2 with TRBJ2-1; perhaps TRBD1 as D (7 bases). This CDR3 is built from 15 residues. Germline-derived CDR1 and CDR2 are SGHTA and FQGNSA. The V end was cut by 2 bases, the J end by 8 bases, with 16 bases between. CDR3 sequence: CASSLMSGGHDEQFF. The CDR3 DNA reads as TGTGCCAGCAGCTTAATGTCAGGGGGGCACGATGAGCAGTTCTTC. The entire variable domain, with the rest obtained from reference TRBV7-2 and TRBJ2-1, is as follows: GAGVSQSPSNKVTEKGKDVELRCDPISGHTALYWYRQSLGQGLEFLIYFQGNSAPDKSGLPSDRFSAERTGGSVSTLTIQRTQQEDSAVYLCASSLMSGGHDEQFFGPGTRLTVL.

The chain has TRBV25-1 and TRBJ1-2; 10 positions agree with TRBD1. CDR1 MGHDK and CDR2 SYGVNS come from the germline V gene. The ends lost 3 bases at V and 8 bases at J; junction bases unmatched: 3. There are 13 residues in the CDR3. The chain's CDR3 is CASSERDRGGYTF. In DNA form, the CDR3 reads TGTGCCAGCAGTGAGAGGGACAGGGGAGGCTACACCTTC.

This chain uses TRBV29-1 with TRBJ2-1; D is undetermined. The CDR3 length is 14 residues. Trimming left V 3 bases short and J 0 bases short, with 9 bases between. Germline CDR1 and CDR2: SQVTM and ANQGSEA. The CDR3 protein is CSVDRLGSYNEQFF. The DNA of the CDR3 is TGCAGCGTTGACAGACTTGGCTCCTACAATGAGCAGTTCTTC.

This clonotype was detected a few times. The V and J genes are TRBV15 and TRBJ2-6, with TRBD2 matching 8 bases. Looked up from germline, CDR1 is LNHNV and CDR2 is YYDKDF (reference sequence). With V trimmed by 1 base and J by 0 bases, 8 bases remained unmatched. This CDR3 contains 19 residues. CDR3 DNA: TGTGCCACCAGCAGAGGTCCAGCGGGGGCCCTCTCTGGGGCCAACGTCCTGACTTTC. This sequence encodes CATSRGPAGALSGANVLTF.

This clonotype was observed a few times. V gene TRBV7-2 combines with J gene TRBJ2-1, with 9 bases aligning to TRBD2. The CDR3 totals 14 residues. V gave up 2 bases and J gave up 8 bases; unmatched junction bases: 4. Germline CDR1 and CDR2: SGHTA and FQGNSA. This CDR3 is CASSLKLAGYEQFF. Here the CDR3 DNA reads TGTGCCAGCAGCTTAAAGCTAGCGGGGTATGAGCAGTTCTTC.

Concerning this clonotype itself: This may arise from a read error, as a much more abundant clone is one base away. The rearrangement joins TRBV20-1 to TRBJ2-7; TRBD2 aligns across 8 bases. The DNA end is more similar to TRBJ2-5, so the J call may be wrong. The CDR3 length is 14 residues. CDR1 DFQATT and CDR2 SNEGSKA come from the germline V gene (reference sequence). The CDR3 DNA follows: TGCAGTGCTAGAGATAGCGGGGATTGGGAGACCCAGTACTTC. Translating it yields CSARDSGDWETQYF.

This clonotype was counted a single time. The chain carries TRBV20-1 and TRBJ2-3; 8 bases are a match to TRBD1. The CDR3 extends over 14 amino acids. Looked up from germline, CDR1 is DFQATT and CDR2 is SNEGSKA (reference sequence). Unmatched junction bases numbered 9, after V lost 6 bases and J lost 4 bases. Here the CDR3 reads CSAPAAGGADTQYF. Here the CDR3 DNA reads TGCAGTGCGCCTGCCGCAGGGGGCGCAGATACGCAGTATTTT.

V usage is TRBV20-1 and J usage is TRBJ2-1; 10 bases line up with TRBD1. Germline CDR1 DFQATT, CDR2 SNEGSKA (reference sequence). V shed 6 bases, J shed 8 bases, and the junction held 4 bases outside the gene matches. The CDR3 contains 12 residues. This CDR3 reads CSAPTGGHEQFF. The CDR3 DNA follows: TGCAGTGCCCCGACAGGGGGCCATGAGCAGTTCTTC.

The chain combines TRBV7-2 with TRBJ2-1; D is unresolved. The CDR3 length is 13 residues. With 1 base removed from V and 8 bases from J, the gap between germline ends came to 9 bases. The germline V gene encodes CDR1 SGHTA and CDR2 FQGNSA. The CDR3 DNA reads as TGTGCCAGCAGCTTAGTCCAGCTAGATGAGCAGTTCTTC. Encoded protein: CASSLVQLDEQFF.

The chain recombines TRBV6-6 with TRBJ1-2; D is unresolved. The CDR3 length is 13 residues. Germline-derived CDR1 and CDR2 are MNHNY and SVGAGI (reference sequence). Trimming removed 0 bases at V and 12 bases at J, with 14 bases between. CDR3 nucleotide sequence: TGTGCCAGCAGTTACTCGACAAACGGGAGAGACACCTTC. This gives the protein CASSYSTNGRDTF.

This rearrangement joins TRBV6-1 to TRBJ2-5; 9 bases line up with TRBD1. Germline V gene data show CDR1 as MNHNS and CDR2 as SASEGT. After removal of 2 bases from V and 4 bases from J, the junction contained 5 bases not matched to a gene. The CDR3 covers 15 residues. The CDR3 protein is CASSESPDRGETQYF. In DNA, the CDR3 is TGTGCCAGCAGTGAAAGCCCGGACAGGGGAGAGACCCAGTACTTC.

This clonotype was recorded a few times. CDR3 bases: TGTGCCAGCAGCTTAATACTAGGGGGCGGCACGCAGTATTTT. It codes for CASSLILGGGTQYF. The rearrangement links TRBV7-2 to TRBJ2-3, with TRBD1 identical over 7 bases. This CDR3 has 14 amino acids. The V gene's germline CDR1 is SGHTA and CDR2 FQGNSA. Trimming removed 2 bases from V and 9 bases from J; junction bases left unmatched: 8.

This clonotype was counted only a few times. The chain has TRBV6-2 or TRBV6-3 and TRBJ1-2; a weak D match, TRBD1 (5 bases). CDR3 length: 13 residues. The V and J ends lost 8 bases and 3 bases respectively, with 13 bases between them. Germline V gene lookup returns CDR1 MNHEY and CDR2 SVGEGT. CDR3 amino acids: CASAQGGDYGYTF. The CDR3 DNA sequence: TGTGCCAGCGCCCAGGGAGGCGACTATGGCTACACCTTC.

This clonotype was counted ten times or more. The rearrangement joins TRBV4-1 to TRBJ1-1; D is perhaps TRBD1 (5 bases). There are 15 residues in the CDR3. Germline V gives CDR1 MGHRA, CDR2 YSYEKL. Trimming stripped 2 bases from V and 1 base from J, with 11 bases between. DNA for the CDR3: TGCGCCAGCAGCCAACTGACAGCCCCGAACACTGAAGCTTTCTTT. Translation: CASSQLTAPNTEAFF.

This clonotype was observed once. Its ends do not fully match the called genes, so a read error is possible. The chain carries TRBV4-2 and TRBJ2-5; 7 nucleotides line up with TRBD2. Germline values: CDR1 LGHNA, CDR2 YNFKEQ. This CDR3 is built from 15 residues. DNA for the CDR3: TGTGCCAACAGCCAAGATGTAGCGGGTCAAGAGACCCAGTACTTC. Its protein is CANSQDVAGQETQYF.

The chain links TRBV3-1 to TRBJ1-1; no clear D gene. Germline CDR1 and CDR2: LGHDT and YNNKEL (reference sequence). Trimming took off 0 bases at V and 5 bases at J, with 13 bases between the two ends. The CDR3 consists of 15 residues. CDR3 nucleotides: TGTGCCAGCAGCCAAGATTCGGGGATTGGGACTGAAGCTTTCTTT. It codes for CASSQDSGIGTEAFF.

This clonotype was counted only a few times. V is TRBV20-1 and J is TRBJ1-4; D possibly corresponds to TRBD1 (5 bases). The CDR3 spans 12 residues. V lost 3 bases, J lost 5 bases, and 7 bases lay in between. Germline V gene lookup returns CDR1 DFQATT and CDR2 SNEGSKA (reference sequence). The CDR3 region has the DNA TGCAGTGCTAGGGGGCAGAATGAAAAACTGTTTTTT. It encodes CSARGQNEKLFF.

The chain employs TRBV5-1 and TRBJ1-2; 9 nucleotides agree with TRBD1. CDR3 length equals 15 residues. Germline CDR1 reads SGHRS; CDR2 reads YFSETQ. Unmatched junction bases numbered 11, after V lost 3 bases and J lost 8 bases. CDR3 sequence (DNA): TGCGCCAGCAGCTCCGACGGGACAGGGACAGGCGGCTACACCTTC. Its translation is CASSSDGTGTGGYTF.

At least ten counts were recorded for this clonotype. The V call is TRBV12-3 or TRBV12-4, the J call TRBJ2-3; unclear D gene. This CDR3 region has 14 residues. The V end lost 3 bases, the J end lost 11 bases, and 18 bases lay between the germline ends. The CDR3 coding sequence is TGTGCCAGCAGTTTTAGAGTGAGAGCAGATGTGCAGTATTTT. It encodes CASSFRVRADVQYF.

The chain is built from TRBV28 and TRBJ2-2; perhaps D is TRBD1 or TRBD2 (5 bases each). V lost 3 bases and J 3 bases, leaving 14 bases between the germline ends. In germline, CDR1 is MDHEN, CDR2 SYDVKM. This CDR3 spans 16 amino acids. The CDR3 DNA sequence: TGTGCCAGCAGTTTCCCCCCCGGGACGGACACCGGGGAGCTGTTTTTT. This translates into CASSFPPGTDTGELFF. Full variable domain (outside the CDR3, taken from reference TRBV28 and TRBJ2-2): DVKVTQSSRYLVKRTGEKVFLECVQDMDHENMFWYRQDPGLGLRLIYFSYDVKMKEKGDIPEGYSVSREKKERFSLILESASTNQTSMYLCASSFPPGTDTGELFFGEGSRLTVL.

This clonotype turned up a few times. The rearrangement uses TRBV15 and TRBJ2-1, with D unresolved. The CDR3 loop spans 13 amino acids. Germline CDR1 is LNHNV and CDR2 is YYDKDF (reference sequence). V was clipped by 0 bases and J by 8 bases, with 8 bases between them. CDR3 sequence reads: CATSRDPGYEQFF. The CDR3 nucleotides are TGTGCCACCAGCAGAGATCCGGGTTATGAGCAGTTCTTC. Looking up the rest from reference TRBV15 and TRBJ2-1 gives the full variable domain: DAMVIQNPRYQVTQFGKPVTLSCSQTLNHNVMYWYQQKSSQAPKLLFHYYDKDFNNEADTPDNFQSRRPNTSFCFLDIRSPGLGDTAMYLCATSRDPGYEQFFGPGTRLTVL.

The CDR3 sequence: CASSLVPGTDEQYF. CDR3 DNA: TGCGCCAGCAGCTTGGTTCCGGGAACGGACGAGCAGTACTTC. The rearrangement joins TRBV5-1 to TRBJ2-7; a weak D match, TRBD2 (5 bases). CDR3 size: 14 residues. The germline V gene has CDR1 SGHRS and CDR2 YFSETQ. Trimming left V 0 bases short and J 5 bases short, with 12 bases between.

This clonotype came up a few times. The V and J genes are TRBV7-2 and TRBJ2-7, with a weak D call TRBD2 (5 bases). Per the germline V gene, CDR1 is SGHTA and CDR2 is FQGNSA. CDR3 length equals 14 residues. The ends were cut back, 3 bases at V and 2 bases at J, with 11 bases in the middle. As DNA, the CDR3 is TGTGCCAGCAGCTTGGATAGCGTAGCCTACGAGCAGTACTTC. This translates into CASSLDSVAYEQYF.

The rearrangement joins TRBV10-3 to TRBJ2-5; 8 positions match TRBD1. Germline assignment: CDR1 ENHRY and CDR2 SYGVKD. V lost 6 bases to trimming and J lost 3 bases; unmatched junction nucleotides: 9. The CDR3 is 15 amino acids. This CDR3 is CAISRTGNSEETQYF. The CDR3 DNA is TGTGCCATCAGCAGGACAGGGAATTCCGAAGAGACCCAGTACTTC.

The chain recombines TRBV5-1 with TRBJ2-1; 8 bases align to TRBD1. The CDR3 loop spans 14 amino acids. Per the germline V gene, CDR1 is SGHRS and CDR2 is YFSETQ. V shed 2 bases, J shed 10 bases, and the junction held 8 bases outside the gene matches. CDR3 bases: TGCGCCAGCAGCTTACCGGGACAGGCAGGGGAGCAGTTCTTC. Translated, it gives CASSLPGQAGEQFF.

V and J are TRBV20-1 and TRBJ2-5; perhaps TRBD1 as D (8 bases). CDR3 length equals 14 residues. V lost 1 base and J 5 bases, leaving 14 bases between the germline ends. Germline CDR1 DFQATT, CDR2 SNEGSKA (reference sequence). Here the CDR3 reads CSARGDRGGETQYF. In nucleotides, the CDR3 is TGCAGTGCTAGAGGAGACAGGGGAGGGGAGACCCAGTACTTC.

The chain is built from TRBV20-1 and TRBJ1-5, with D possibly matching TRBD1 (5 bases). V lost 2 bases, J lost 2 bases, and 10 bases lay in between. This CDR3 is 14 amino acids long. Germline V CDR1 and CDR2: DFQATT, SNEGSKA (reference sequence). This CDR3 reads CSARPGAGNQPQHF. CDR3 nucleotides: TGCAGTGCTAGACCTGGGGCGGGCAATCAGCCCCAGCATTTT.